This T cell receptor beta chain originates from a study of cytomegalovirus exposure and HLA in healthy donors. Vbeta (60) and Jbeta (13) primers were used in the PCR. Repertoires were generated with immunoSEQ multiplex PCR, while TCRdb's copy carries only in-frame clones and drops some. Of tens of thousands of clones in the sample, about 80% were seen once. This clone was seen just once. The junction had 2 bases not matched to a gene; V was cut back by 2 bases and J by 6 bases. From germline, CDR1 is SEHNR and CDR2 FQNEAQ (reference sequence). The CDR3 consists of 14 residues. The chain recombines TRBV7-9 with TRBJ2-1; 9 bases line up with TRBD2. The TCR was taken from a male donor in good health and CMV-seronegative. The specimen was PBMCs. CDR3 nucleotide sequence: TGTGCCAGCAGCTTAAGGCGGGGGGGCAATGAGCAGTTCTTC. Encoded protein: CASSLRRGGNEQFF.